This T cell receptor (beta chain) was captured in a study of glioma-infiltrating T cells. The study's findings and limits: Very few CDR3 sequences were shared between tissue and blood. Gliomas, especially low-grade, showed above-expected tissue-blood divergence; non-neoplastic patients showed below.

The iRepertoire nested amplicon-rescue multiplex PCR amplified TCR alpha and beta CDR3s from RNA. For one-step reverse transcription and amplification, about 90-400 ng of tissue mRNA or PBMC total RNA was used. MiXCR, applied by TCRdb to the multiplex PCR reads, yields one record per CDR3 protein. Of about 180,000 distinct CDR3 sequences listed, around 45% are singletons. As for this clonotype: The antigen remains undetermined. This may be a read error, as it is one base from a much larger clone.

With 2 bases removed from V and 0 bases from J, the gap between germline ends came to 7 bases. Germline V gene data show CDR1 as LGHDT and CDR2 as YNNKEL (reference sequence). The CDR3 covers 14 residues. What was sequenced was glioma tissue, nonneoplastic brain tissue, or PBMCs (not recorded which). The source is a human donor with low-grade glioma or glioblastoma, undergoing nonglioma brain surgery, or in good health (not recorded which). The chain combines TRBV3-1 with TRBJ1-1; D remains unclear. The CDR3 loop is CASSQPGMNTEAFF. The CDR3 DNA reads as TGTGCCAGCAGCCAACCTGGGATGAACACTGAAGCTTTCTTT. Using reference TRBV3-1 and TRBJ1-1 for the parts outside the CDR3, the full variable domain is DTAVSQTPKYLVTQMGNDKSIKCEQNLGHDTMYWYKQDSKKFLKIMFSYNNKELIINETVPNRFSPKSPDKAHLNLHINSLELGDSAVYFCASSQPGMNTEAFFGQGTRLTVV.